The clone carrying this TCR beta chain was counted only a few times. Its antigen is as yet unknown. There are 15 residues in the CDR3. The germline V gene encodes CDR1 MNHEY and CDR2 SVGAGI. V shed 2 bases and J 2 bases; nucleotides not matched to a gene: 5. The sample originates from a study of beta chain features in type 1 diabetes. Regarding the study as a whole: A moderate, significant TCRB CDR3 shortening appeared in type 1 diabetes across four CD4+ subsets.

Sequencing targeted expressed TCRB transcripts, as all isolated RNA had been reverse transcribed. Around 4 million reads per sample were averaged for naive, central memory and regulatory samples. Produced via immunoSEQ multiplex PCR; TCRdb's table is partial and in-frame only. The sample includes 120,000 or so clones, roughly 17% of them seen just once. The source of this sequence is a man between 18 and 29 years old with type 1 diabetes. The J gene is TRBJ2-7, the V gene TRBV6-5, with 8 bases lining up with TRBD2. Sequenced material: central memory CD4+ T cells from blood. This CDR3 reads CASSYAGGPTYEQYF. In nucleotides, the CDR3 is TGTGCCAGCAGTTACGCGGGAGGCCCCACCTACGAGCAGTACTTC.